Sequencing of this T cell receptor beta chain was carried out in a study of blood T cell repertoires in COVID-19 (dated by TCRdb to 2020 to 2021). With respect to the entire study: Samples from collaborators originated in the United States, Italy and Spain and spanned both the acute and convalescent phases of COVID-19. The prospective study material was composed of cDNA or gDNA derived from T cells, B-cell-depleted T cells, or PBMCs. Subjects who had been exposed to COVID-19, were actively infected with it, or had recovered from it provided the deeply sampled blood TCRbeta repertoires that made up the dataset. The repertoires were released in a freely available public database intended as a resource for research on the immune response to SARS-CoV-2. The samples were drawn from two sources: the first 160 participants of the ongoing ImmuneRACE study, and 950 to 1,500 subjects contributed by 6 global collaborators. Nearly every sample came with metadata listing a de-identified subject ID, COVID-19 status, age in years and sex. Where available, HLA class I and class II types were obtained from metadata supplied by the sample provider rather than from assay-based typing.

Overall results and qualifications from the work: Clinical and demographic metadata were provided uncurated, with the amount varying by source and participant.

TCRbeta CDR3 regions were amplified from genomic DNA by means of the immunoSEQ Assay, a bias-controlled multiplex PCR. The paper's data handling went like this. Within the assay, amplification of reference gene primers was used to estimate how many nucleated cells each sample contained. To quantify the absolute abundance of each unique TCRbeta CDR3 rearrangement, sequence reads were collapsed and filtered. Productive Simpson clonality was computed per sample as the square root of Simpson's diversity index over productive rearrangements. TCRdb obtained this table from immuneACCESS and retained in-frame rearrangements with V and J assigned. These tables miss some clones; where compared with another copy, unresolved V genes account for less than half of the shortfall, and the remainder is unexplained. V and J calls and clone size follow that table, whereas D and trimming were derived from the DNA. The sample records 200,000 to 250,000 clones, 80% of which are singletons. In total, the top ten clones hold around 13% of the sample.

Each collaborating institution followed its own protocols to collect whole blood in K2EDTA tubes. For TCRbeta analysis, collaborators shipped samples as frozen whole blood, isolated PBMCs, or DNA extracted from either of those sample types. About this clone itself: Its antigen remains unidentified. Qualities for individual bases were not recorded, and no much larger clone is one base off.

The TCR was taken from a human donor in a cohort sampled during active COVID-19. Sequenced material: peripheral blood.

This receptor carries the CDR3 CSARDGAQYTF. The DNA sequence follows: TGCAGTGCTAGAGATGGGGCCCAATACACCTTC. Recombination joined TRBV20-1 with TRBJ1-2, with TRBD1 tentatively as D gene (5 bases match). Including the terminal cysteine and phenylalanine, the CDR3 comprises 11 residues. Just CDR3 DNA is preserved here, 33 bases in frame from base 1. Taken from the germline V gene (reference sequence), the CDR1 and CDR2 loops are DFQATT and SNEGSKA. V was cut back by 0 bases and J by 11 bases, leaving a gap of 10 bases between them.